Shown below are 17 T cell receptor beta chains from a single sample sequenced in a study of T-cell reconstitution after alpha-beta-depleted transplantation in children. The authors prepared the TCRbeta library with unique molecular identifiers. MiXCR, run by TCRdb on the PCR reads, gives a single entry per CDR3 protein. The data show about 580,000 distinct CDR3 sequences, under 30% seen once. The sequencing used PBMCs, mostly from graft donor cells, collected 360 days after TCRalphabeta/CD19-depleted stem cell transplant. The receptors originated from a boy under two years old who had a stem cell transplant for acute myeloid leukemia, so the T cells may come from the graft donor.

The V call is TRBV4-1, the J call TRBJ2-1, with D perhaps TRBD1 or TRBD2 (5 bases each). V gave up 4 bases and J gave up 5 bases, with 18 bases separating them. There are 16 residues in the CDR3. Germline V gives CDR1 MGHRA, CDR2 YSYEKL. Here the CDR3 DNA reads TGCGCCAGCAGCCCCGAGGGGCCCCTTCAGGACAATGAGCAGTTCTTC. Protein sequence: CASSPEGPLQDNEQFF.

The sample holds a few counts of this clonotype. The chain employs TRBV6-1 and TRBJ2-1; D gene unclear. V gave up 8 bases and J gave up 0 bases, with 14 bases separating them. The CDR3 consists of 15 residues. Germline values: CDR1 MNHNS, CDR2 SASEGT. This CDR3 reads CASLDQKSSYNEQFF. In DNA form, the CDR3 reads TGTGCCAGCCTCGACCAGAAAAGCTCCTACAATGAGCAGTTCTTC.

The V and J genes are TRBV11-3 and TRBJ2-1, with 8 bases matching TRBD1. Germline V gives CDR1 SGHNT, CDR2 YENEEA. V was clipped by 0 bases and J by 8 bases; unmatched bases: 3. This CDR3 spans 14 amino acids. The CDR3 DNA reads as TGTGCCAGCAGCTTAGAACAGGGGGTGTATGAGCAGTTCTTC. Its protein is CASSLEQGVYEQFF.

This clonotype was seen at least ten times. The rearrangement links TRBV7-2 to TRBJ2-1, with D possibly TRBD2 on 5 matching bases. The CDR3 runs 14 residues. Germline assignment: CDR1 SGHTA and CDR2 FQGNSA. The ends were cut back, 0 bases at V and 9 bases at J, with 12 bases in the middle. CDR3 loop: CASSLALASSEQFF. For the CDR3, the DNA is TGTGCCAGCAGCTTAGCTTTGGCTAGCAGTGAGCAGTTCTTC.

This clonotype was observed many times. The chain combines TRBV2 with TRBJ2-1; 8 bases are shared with TRBD2. CDR1 SNHLY and CDR2 FYNNEI come from the germline V gene. The CDR3 contains 17 residues. J lost 2 bases, V lost 3 bases, and 9 bases had no gene match. The CDR3 nucleotides are TGTGCCAGCAGTGACCCCGGCCGGGGGGGAGCCTACAATGAGCAGTTCTTC. Encoded protein: CASSDPGRGGAYNEQFF.

This clonotype was detected ten times or more. The chain links TRBV12-3 or TRBV12-4 to TRBJ2-2; D uncertain. The CDR3 is 12 residues long. V lost 1 base and J lost 4, with 1 base in between. The CDR3: CASSLGTGELFF. In nucleotides, the CDR3 is TGTGCCAGCAGTTTAGGCACCGGGGAGCTGTTTTTT.

CDR3 nucleotides: TGCGCCAGCAGCTTGGTTGGCAGCGGCAATGAGCAGTTCTTC. It specifies CASSLVGSGNEQFF. The gene calls are TRBV5-1 and TRBJ2-1; D is possibly TRBD2 (5 bases). V gave up 0 bases and J gave up 6 bases, with 10 bases separating them. This CDR3 has 14 amino acids. The V gene's germline CDR1 is SGHRS and CDR2 YFSETQ. Drawing the rest from reference TRBV5-1 and TRBJ2-1, the complete variable domain is KAGVTQTPRYLIKTRGQQVTLSCSPISGHRSVSWYQQTPGQGLQFLFEYFSETQRNKGNFPGRFSGRQFSNSRSEMNVSTLELGDSALYLCASSLVGSGNEQFFGPGTRLTVL.

This clonotype was recorded at least ten times. The rearrangement uses TRBV12-3 or TRBV12-4 and TRBJ1-5, with TRBD1 matching 8 bases. J was trimmed by 2 bases and V by 6 bases; bases with no gene match: 3. The CDR3 length is 14 residues. The CDR3 region is CASSLDRGNQPQHF. The CDR3 bases are TGTGCCAGCAGCTTGGACAGGGGCAATCAGCCCCAGCATTTT.

This clonotype appeared many times. The genes are TRBV7-9 and TRBJ2-2, with 7 bases that match TRBD1. The germline CDR1 and CDR2 sequences are SEHNR and FQNEAQ (reference sequence). The CDR3 has 12 residues. V shed 4 bases, J shed 9 bases, and the junction held 2 bases outside the gene matches. CDR3 region: CASSWDSRELFF. The CDR3 DNA sequence: TGTGCCAGCAGCTGGGACAGCCGGGAGCTGTTTTTT.

The rearrangement uses TRBV10-3 and TRBJ2-2, with a possible D match to TRBD2 (5 bases). The V gene lost 8 bases and the J gene lost 4 bases, with 11 bases spanning the gap. CDR1 is ENHRY, CDR2 SYGVKD, per germline. The CDR3 runs to 13 residues. The CDR3 region has the DNA TGTGCCATCGGAGGCGTCATCACCGGGGAGCTGTTTTTT. It translates to CAIGGVITGELFF.

The chain is built from TRBV12-3 or TRBV12-4 and TRBJ2-7; weak D call: TRBD2 (5 bases). The ends were cut back, 4 bases at V and 4 bases at J, with 17 bases in the middle. This CDR3 is 15 amino acids long. CDR3 protein: CASSSRGHRVYEQYF. The CDR3 DNA reads TGTGCCAGCAGTTCTCGGGGTCACCGGGTTTACGAGCAGTACTTC.

The chain joins TRBV10-3 to TRBJ2-7, with 7 bases lining up with TRBD1. Per germline, CDR1 ENHRY and CDR2 SYGVKD. This CDR3 has 16 amino acids. V shed 0 bases and J 2 bases; nucleotides not matched to a gene: 7. In DNA, the CDR3 is TGTGCCATCAGTGAGTCACTCCGGGACAGTCCCTACGAGCAGTACGTC. It is translated as CAISESLRDSPYEQYV.

At least ten counts were recorded for this clonotype. In nucleotides, the CDR3 is TGTGCCAGCACTGGGGGTAATGGCTACACCTTC. Translation gives CASTGGNGYTF. The genes are TRBV27 and TRBJ1-2; perhaps TRBD1 as D (5 bases). Between the trimmed V and J ends, which lost 7 bases and 6 bases, there was a span of 9 bases. Germline lookup yields CDR1 MNHEY and CDR2 SMNVEV (reference sequence). There are 11 residues in the CDR3.

On this clonotype itself: This may be a read error: a much more frequent sequence differs by one nucleotide. CDR3 nucleotide sequence: TGTGCCACCAGCAGAGTGATGGGAGATACGCAGTATTTT. Protein product: CATSRVMGDTQYF. The chain recombines TRBV15 with TRBJ2-3; D gene ambiguous. CDR1 is LNHNV and CDR2 is YYDKDF in the germline V gene (reference sequence). V was shortened by 1 base and J by 5 bases, with 7 bases between the two germline ends. This CDR3 region has 13 residues.

V and J are TRBV7-7 and TRBJ2-2, with D perhaps TRBD2 (5 bases). This CDR3 has 14 amino acids. The germline V gene encodes CDR1 SSHAT and CDR2 FNYEAQ (reference sequence). The V end was cut by 0 bases, the J end by 7 bases, with 9 bases between. CDR3 sequence reads: CASSLAIRDGELFF. The CDR3 DNA reads as TGTGCCAGCAGCTTAGCGATACGGGACGGGGAGCTGTTTTTT.

CDR3 DNA sequence: TGTGCCAGCAGTTTTCGGTTACGCTGGGAAAACACTGAAGCTTTCTTT. Protein product: CASSFRLRWENTEAFF. V is TRBV28 and J is TRBJ1-1; D not resolved. This CDR3 contains 16 residues. Germline CDR1 reads MDHEN; CDR2 reads SYDVKM. Trimming cost V 3 bases and J 2 bases, with 16 bases left between them.

This clonotype was observed many times. The rearrangement uses TRBV13 and TRBJ2-3; 8 bases are a match to TRBD2. The CDR3 length is 17 residues. Germline values: CDR1 PRHDT, CDR2 FYEKMQ (reference sequence). V trimming: 3 bases; J trimming: 2 bases; junction bases outside the gene matches: 10. The CDR3 DNA sequence: TGTGCCAGCAGCTTCTCCCGCGTTAGCGGGGTCACAGATACGCAGTATTTT. It specifies CASSFSRVSGVTDTQYF.